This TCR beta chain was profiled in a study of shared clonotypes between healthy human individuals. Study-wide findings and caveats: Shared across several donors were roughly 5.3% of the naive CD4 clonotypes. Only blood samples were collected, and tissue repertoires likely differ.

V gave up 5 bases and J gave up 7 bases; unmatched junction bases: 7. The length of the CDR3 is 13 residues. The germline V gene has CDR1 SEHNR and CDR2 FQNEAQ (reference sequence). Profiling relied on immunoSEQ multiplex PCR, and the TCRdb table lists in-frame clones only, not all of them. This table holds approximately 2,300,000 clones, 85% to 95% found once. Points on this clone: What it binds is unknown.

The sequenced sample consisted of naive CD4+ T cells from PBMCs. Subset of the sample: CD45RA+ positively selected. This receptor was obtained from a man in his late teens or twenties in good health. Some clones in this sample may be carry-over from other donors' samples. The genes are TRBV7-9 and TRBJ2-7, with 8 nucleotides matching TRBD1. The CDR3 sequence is CASSLSRGLEQYF. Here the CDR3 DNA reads TGTGCCAGCAGCCTCTCCAGGGGGCTTGAGCAGTACTTC.